This T cell receptor (beta chain) was documented in a study of control samples from healthy donors and cancer patients. Sequencing was performed with immunoSEQ multiplex PCR; in TCRdb, only in-frame clones are kept and a portion is missing. The sample lists about 19,000 clones, around 80% occurring once. The CDR3 sequence is 12 residues long. V lost 5 bases to trimming and J lost 12 bases; unmatched junction nucleotides: 5. Germline assignment: CDR1 LNHDA and CDR2 SQIVND (reference sequence). Sequences were obtained from PBMCs. The TCR comes from a woman between 65 and 79 years old with lung cancer. V is TRBV19 and J is TRBJ1-4; TRBD1 matches at 8 bases. For the CDR3, the DNA is TGTGCCAGTAGTCCTACAGGGGGAGAACTGTTTTTT. As protein: CASSPTGGELFF. The whole variable domain, filled in from reference TRBV19 and TRBJ1-4, reads DGGITQSPKYLFRKEGQNVTLSCEQNLNHDAMYWYRQDPGQGLRLIYYSQIVNDFQKGDIAEGYSVSREKKESFPLTVTSAQKNPTAFYLCASSPTGGELFFGSGTQLSVL.